The following is a T cell receptor (beta chain) sequence with its context. This sample is part of a study of blood T cell dynamics during melanoma immunotherapy. Repertoires were generated with immunoSEQ multiplex PCR, while TCRdb's copy carries only in-frame clones and drops some. The sample includes more than 10,000 clones, roughly 80% of them seen just once. Time point in this sample: pre-treatment baseline. The CDR3 is made up of 13 amino acids. V was trimmed by 5 bases and J by 4 bases, leaving 10 bases between them. Germline-derived CDR1 and CDR2 are SEHNR and FQNEAQ (reference sequence). The chain uses TRBV7-9 and TRBJ2-3, with D perhaps being TRBD1 or TRBD2 (5 bases each). Sequenced material: blood, taken from a patient treated with checkpoint blockade. This TCR derives from a human donor with melanoma. CDR3: CASSPRGPDTQYF. The CDR3 DNA reads as TGTGCCAGCAGCCCACGGGGACCAGATACGCAGTATTTT. Full variable domain (missing parts from reference TRBV7-9 and TRBJ2-3): DTGVSQNPRHKITKRGQNVTFRCDPISEHNRLYWYRQTLGQGPEFLTYFQNEAQLEKSRLLSDRFSAERPKGSFSTLEIQRTEQGDSAMYLCASSPRGPDTQYFGPGTRLTVL.